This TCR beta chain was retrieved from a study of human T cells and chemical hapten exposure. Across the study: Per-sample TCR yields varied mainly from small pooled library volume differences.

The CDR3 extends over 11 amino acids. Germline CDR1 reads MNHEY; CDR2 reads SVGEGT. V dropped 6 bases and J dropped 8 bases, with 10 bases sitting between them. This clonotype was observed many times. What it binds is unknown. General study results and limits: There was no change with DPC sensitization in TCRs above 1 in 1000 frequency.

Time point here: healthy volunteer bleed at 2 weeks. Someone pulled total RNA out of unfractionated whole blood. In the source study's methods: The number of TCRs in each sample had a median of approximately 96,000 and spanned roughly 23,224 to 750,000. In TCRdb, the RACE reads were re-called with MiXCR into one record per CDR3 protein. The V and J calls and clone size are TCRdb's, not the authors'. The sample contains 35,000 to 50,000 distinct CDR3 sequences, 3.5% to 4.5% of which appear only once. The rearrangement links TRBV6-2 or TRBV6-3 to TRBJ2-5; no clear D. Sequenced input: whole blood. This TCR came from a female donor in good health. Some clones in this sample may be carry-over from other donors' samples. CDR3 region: CASRKGDTQYF. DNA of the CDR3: TGTGCCAGCAGGAAGGGCGATACCCAGTACTTC.